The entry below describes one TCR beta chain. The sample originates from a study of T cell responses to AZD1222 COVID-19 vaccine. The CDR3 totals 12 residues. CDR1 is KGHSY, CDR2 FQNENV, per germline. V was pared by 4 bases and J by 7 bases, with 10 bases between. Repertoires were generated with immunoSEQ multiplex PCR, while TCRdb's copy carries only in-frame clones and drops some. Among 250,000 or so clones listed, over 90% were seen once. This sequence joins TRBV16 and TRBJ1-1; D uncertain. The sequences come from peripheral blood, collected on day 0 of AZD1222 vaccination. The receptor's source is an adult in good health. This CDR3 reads CASSPTRLEAFF. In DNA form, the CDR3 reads TGTGCCAGCAGCCCAACTCGCCTTGAAGCTTTCTTT.